The sequence of this TCR beta chain was determined in a study of CD8 T cells in ankylosing spondylitis. Regarding the study as a whole: Blood of patients with ankylosing spondylitis appeared to be characterized by a TCR beta motif of several highly homologous variants.

Libraries for TCR beta were made by quantitative 5'-RACE with molecular barcodes. TCRdb re-derived calls from the 5' RACE reads in MiXCR, one entry per CDR3 protein. Of 380,000 or so distinct CDR3 sequences in the sample, approximately 22% are singletons; the top ten hold around 13%. This clonotype was recorded a few times. The antigen is not known. CDR3 length equals 13 residues. V was shortened by 4 bases and J by 8 bases, with 14 bases between the two germline ends. In germline, CDR1 is SEHNR, CDR2 FQNEAQ (reference sequence). The chain has TRBV7-9 and TRBJ1-2; D is perhaps TRBD1 (6 bases). The sequence derives from a male donor with ankylosing spondylitis or in good health (not recorded which). The specimen sequenced was blood, either unsorted or a sorted T cell fraction (not recorded which). Written as DNA, the CDR3 is TGTGCCAGCAGCTCGACAGGAAAAGGCGGCTACACCTTC. It is translated as CASSSTGKGGYTF.